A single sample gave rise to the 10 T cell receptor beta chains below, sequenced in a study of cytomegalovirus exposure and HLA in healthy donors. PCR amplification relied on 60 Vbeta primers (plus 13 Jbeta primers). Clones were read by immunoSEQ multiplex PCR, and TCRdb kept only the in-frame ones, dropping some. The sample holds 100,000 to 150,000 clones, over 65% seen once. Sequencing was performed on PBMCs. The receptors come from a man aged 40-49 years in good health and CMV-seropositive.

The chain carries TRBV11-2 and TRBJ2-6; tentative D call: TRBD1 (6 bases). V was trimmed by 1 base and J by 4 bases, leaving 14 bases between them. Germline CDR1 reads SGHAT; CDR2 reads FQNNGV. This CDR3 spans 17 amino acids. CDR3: CASSLGPAGAGANVLTF. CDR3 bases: TGTGCCAGCAGCTTAGGGCCCGCAGGGGCAGGGGCCAACGTCCTGACTTTC.

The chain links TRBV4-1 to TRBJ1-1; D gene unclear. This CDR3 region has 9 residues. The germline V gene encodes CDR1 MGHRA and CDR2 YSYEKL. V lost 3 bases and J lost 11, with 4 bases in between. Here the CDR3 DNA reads TGCGCCAGCAGCCACAGGGCTTTCTTT. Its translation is CASSHRAFF.

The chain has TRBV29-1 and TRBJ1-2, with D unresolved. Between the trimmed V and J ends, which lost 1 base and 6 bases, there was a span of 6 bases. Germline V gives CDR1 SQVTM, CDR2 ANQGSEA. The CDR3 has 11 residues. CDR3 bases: TGCAGCGTTGAAGGGCCCCATGGCTACACCTTC. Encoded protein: CSVEGPHGYTF.

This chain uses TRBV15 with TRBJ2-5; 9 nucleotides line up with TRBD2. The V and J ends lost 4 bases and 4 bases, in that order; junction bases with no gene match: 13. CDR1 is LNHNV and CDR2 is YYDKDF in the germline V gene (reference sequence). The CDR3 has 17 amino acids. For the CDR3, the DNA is TGTGCCACCAGCACCGTAGTGGGGTATAGCGGGAGAGAGACCCAGTACTTC. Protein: CATSTVVGYSGRETQYF. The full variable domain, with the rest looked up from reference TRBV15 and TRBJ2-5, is DAMVIQNPRYQVTQFGKPVTLSCSQTLNHNVMYWYQQKSSQAPKLLFHYYDKDFNNEADTPDNFQSRRPNTSFCFLDIRSPGLGDTAMYLCATSTVVGYSGRETQYFGPGTRLLVL.

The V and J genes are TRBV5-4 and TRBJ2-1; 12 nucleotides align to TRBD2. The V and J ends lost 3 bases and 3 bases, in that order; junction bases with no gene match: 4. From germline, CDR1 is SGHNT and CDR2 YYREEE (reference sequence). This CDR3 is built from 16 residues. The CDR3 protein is CASSWWGLAGYNEQFF. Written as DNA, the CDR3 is TGTGCCAGCAGCTGGTGGGGACTAGCGGGCTACAATGAGCAGTTCTTC.

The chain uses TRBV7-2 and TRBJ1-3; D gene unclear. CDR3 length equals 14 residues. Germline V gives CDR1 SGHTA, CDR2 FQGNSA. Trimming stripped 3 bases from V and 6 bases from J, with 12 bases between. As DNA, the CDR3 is TGTGCCAGCAGCTTCGTGACTCTGGAAAACACCATATATTTT. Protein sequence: CASSFVTLENTIYF.

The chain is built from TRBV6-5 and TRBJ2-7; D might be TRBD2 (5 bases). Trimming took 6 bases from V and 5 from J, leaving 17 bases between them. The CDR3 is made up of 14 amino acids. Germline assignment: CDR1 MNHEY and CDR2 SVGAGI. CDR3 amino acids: CASSPTTFGDEQYF. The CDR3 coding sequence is TGTGCCAGCAGCCCGACTACCTTTGGGGACGAGCAGTACTTC.

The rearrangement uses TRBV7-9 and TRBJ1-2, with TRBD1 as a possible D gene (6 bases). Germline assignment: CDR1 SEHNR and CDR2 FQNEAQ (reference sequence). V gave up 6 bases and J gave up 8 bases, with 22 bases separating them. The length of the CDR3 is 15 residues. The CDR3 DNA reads TGTGCCAGCAGTCGCGAAACCGACAGGATCGGAGGCTACACCTTC. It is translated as CASSRETDRIGGYTF.

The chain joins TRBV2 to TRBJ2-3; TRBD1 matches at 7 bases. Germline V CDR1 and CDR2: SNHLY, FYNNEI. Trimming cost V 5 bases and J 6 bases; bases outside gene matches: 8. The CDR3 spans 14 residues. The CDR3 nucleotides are TGTGCCAGCAGTTTCCTCGGGACAGAGGATACGCAGTATTTT. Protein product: CASSFLGTEDTQYF. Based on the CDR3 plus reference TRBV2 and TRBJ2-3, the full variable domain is EPEVTQTPSHQVTQMGQEVILRCVPISNHLYFYWYRQILGQKVEFLVSFYNNEISEKSEIFDDQFSVERPDGSNFTLKIRSTKLEDSAMYFCASSFLGTEDTQYFGPGTRLTVL.

The CDR3 bases are TGCGCCAGCAGCGATAGCTATAACTATGGCTACACCTTC. Its translation: CASSDSYNYGYTF. The chain links TRBV4-3 to TRBJ1-2; no clear D gene. The germline V gene has CDR1 LGHNA and CDR2 YSLEER. V lost 5 bases to trimming and J lost 1 base, with 8 bases between them. This CDR3 has 13 amino acids.